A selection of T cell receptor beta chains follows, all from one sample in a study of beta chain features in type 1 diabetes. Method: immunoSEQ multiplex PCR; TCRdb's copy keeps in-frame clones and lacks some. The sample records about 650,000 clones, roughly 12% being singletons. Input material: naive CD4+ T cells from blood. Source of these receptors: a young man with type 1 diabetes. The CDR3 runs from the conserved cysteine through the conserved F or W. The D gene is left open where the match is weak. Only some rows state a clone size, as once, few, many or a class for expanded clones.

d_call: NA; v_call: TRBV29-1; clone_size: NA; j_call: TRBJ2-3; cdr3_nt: TGCAGCGTTGAGGGTTACAGGGCAGCTAGCACAGATACGCAGTATTTT; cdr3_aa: CSVEGYRAASTDTQYF
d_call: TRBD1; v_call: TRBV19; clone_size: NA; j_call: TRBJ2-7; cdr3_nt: TGTGCCAGTAGTTCCGGGACAGCCCCCTACGAGCAGTACTTC; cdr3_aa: CASSSGTAPYEQYF
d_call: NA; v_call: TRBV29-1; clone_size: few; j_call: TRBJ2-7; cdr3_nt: TGCAGCGTTGGGAGACCACAATCCTACGAGCAGTACTTC; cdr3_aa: CSVGRPQSYEQYF
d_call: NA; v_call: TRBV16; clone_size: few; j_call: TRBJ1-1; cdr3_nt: TGTGCCAGCAGCCAATCGGGCCTTAACACTGAAGCTTTCTTT; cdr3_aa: CASSQSGLNTEAFF
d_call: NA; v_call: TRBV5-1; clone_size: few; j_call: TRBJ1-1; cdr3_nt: TGCGCCAGCAGCTTGCCCGGGGCGGTGGACACTGAAGCTTTCTTT; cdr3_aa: CASSLPGAVDTEAFF
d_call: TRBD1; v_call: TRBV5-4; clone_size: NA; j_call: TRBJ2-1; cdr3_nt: TGTGCCAGCAGCTTGCGTGACAGGGGGCTCAATGAGCAGTTCTTC; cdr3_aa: CASSLRDRGLNEQFF
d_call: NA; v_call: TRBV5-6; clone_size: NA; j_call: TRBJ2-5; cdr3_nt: TGTGCCAGCGGAGGATTTCAGGGGCAAGAGACCCAGTACTTC; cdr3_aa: CASGGFQGQETQYF
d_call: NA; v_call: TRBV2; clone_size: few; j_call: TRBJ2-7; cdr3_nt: TGTGCCAGCAGGACAGGATACTCCTACGAGCAGTACTTC; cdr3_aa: CASRTGYSYEQYF
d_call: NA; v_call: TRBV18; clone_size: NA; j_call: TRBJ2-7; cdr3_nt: TGTGCCAGCTCACCCGGGCGGGGTCGCTACGAGCAGTACTTC; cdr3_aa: CASSPGRGRYEQYF
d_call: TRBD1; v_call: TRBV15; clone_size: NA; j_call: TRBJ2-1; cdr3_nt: TGTGCCACCAGCAGAGCCGGGACAGGGTCTACGAGGAATGAGCAGTTCTTC; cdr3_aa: CATSRAGTGSTRNEQFF
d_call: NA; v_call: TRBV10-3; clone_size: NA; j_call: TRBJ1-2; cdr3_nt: TGTGCCATCAGTGAGTCGCAGGGCCGCACCTTC; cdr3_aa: CAISESQGRTF
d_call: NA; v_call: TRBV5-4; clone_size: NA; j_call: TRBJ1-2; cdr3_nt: TGTGCCAGCAGCATCAGACTCGGCTACACCTTC; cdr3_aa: CASSIRLGYTF
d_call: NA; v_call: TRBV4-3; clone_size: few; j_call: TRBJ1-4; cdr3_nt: TGCGCCAGCAGCCAAGTTTCGGGCGAAAAACTGTTTTTT; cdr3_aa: CASSQVSGEKLFF
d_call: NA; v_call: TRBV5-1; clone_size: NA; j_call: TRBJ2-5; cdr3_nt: TGCGCCAGCAGCCTAAGGACCCAAGAGACCCAGTACTTC; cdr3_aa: CASSLRTQETQYF
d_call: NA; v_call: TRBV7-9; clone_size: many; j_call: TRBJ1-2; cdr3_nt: TGTGCCAGCAGCTTAGCGGAGGCGTCTCTGGCCTTC; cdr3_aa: CASSLAEASLAF
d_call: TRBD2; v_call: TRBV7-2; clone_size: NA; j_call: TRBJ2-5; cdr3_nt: TGTGCCAGCAGCTTAGTGGCTAGCGGGGGGGAAGAGACCCAGTACTTC; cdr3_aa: CASSLVASGGEETQYF
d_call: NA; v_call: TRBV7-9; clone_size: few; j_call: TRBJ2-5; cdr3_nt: TGTGCCAGCAGCTCCCACATGGGTCGGGAGACCCAGTACTTC; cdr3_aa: CASSSHMGRETQYF
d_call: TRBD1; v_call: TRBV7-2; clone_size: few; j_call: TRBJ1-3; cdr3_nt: TGTGCCAGCAGCTTCTATGGGACAGGGGCTGGAAACACCATATATTTT; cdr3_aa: CASSFYGTGAGNTIYF